Given below is one TCR beta chain in context. The source of the sample is a study of blood T cell repertoires in COVID-19. The CDR3 spans 16 residues. V lost 3 bases to trimming and J lost 1 base, with 15 bases between them. Germline CDR1 is ENHRY and CDR2 is SYGVKD. As handled by the study authors: Nucleated cell number was recorded as an estimate derived from reference gene primer amplification. TCRdb keeps only in-frame clones here, not all; method: immunoSEQ multiplex PCR. The V and J calls and clone size were taken over from that table, and D and trimming were inferred from the DNA. This sample carries 120,000 or so clones, 85% of them seen once, and the ten largest clones take 25% to 30%.

The sequenced material came from peripheral blood. The receptor comes from a woman over 75 with acute or convalescent COVID-19. V gene TRBV10-3 combines with J gene TRBJ1-1; TRBD1 is a possible D gene (5 bases). CDR3 sequence: CAISERRVVSNTEAFF. Written as DNA, the CDR3 is TGTGCCATCAGTGAACGCAGGGTTGTTTCGAACACTGAAGCTTTCTTT.